These T cell receptor beta chains were read from a single sample in a study of CD8+ T cells in alopecia areata. Clones were sequenced by immunoSEQ multiplex PCR, and TCRdb holds only the in-frame ones, with some missing. Here the sample spans under 250,000 clones, more than 60% being singletons. Source: CD4+ T cells sorted from blood, taken around week 44, from a patient treated with tofacitinib. The origin of the receptors is a human donor with alopecia areata. Each CDR3 is given without its conserved first and last residue. The D gene is left open where the match is weak.

TRBV30,11,TRBD1,AWSRTGDYGYT
TRBV11-2,15,TRBD2,ASSLGRTRSSYNEQF
TRBV5-1,13,NA,ASRVQSDSNYGYT
TRBV18,13,TRBD1,ASSPPTGAQETQY
TRBV11-2,12,TRBD2,ASSSVLATYEQY
TRBV19,13,NA,ASSIWGENNSPLH
TRBV23-1,14,NA,ASSQSPRLGLDGYT
TRBV19,13,TRBD2,ASSPGTTNTGELF
TRBV6-5,11,TRBD2,ASRGLGTDTQY
TRBV14,11,NA,ASGRLRNTEAF
TRBV5-1,13,TRBD1,ASSEGGAGTGELF
TRBV27,11,NA,ASSSSRTGELF
TRBV25-1,12,NA,ASSVPGPHTEAF
TRBV29-1,14,TRBD2,SVGLLGGGAGDTQY
TRBV25-1,12,TRBD1,ASSDSGGYQPQH
TRBV15,13,TRBD1,ATSRGGQGNYGYT
TRBV30,10,NA,AFGETKNIQY
TRBV5-1,12,NA,ASGPSGTTGELF
TRBV30,11,NA,AWRTDRNQPQH
TRBV11-2,11,NA,ASSIGYTGELF
TRBV9,12,NA,ASSVRGRADGYT
TRBV10-3,11,NA,AISGEGNSPLH
TRBV7-3,13,TRBD1,ASSEQGQPNTEAF
TRBV5-1,12,NA,ASSEGSGNEKLF
TRBV27,13,TRBD1,ASSLTSGGYSPLH
TRBV29-1,15,TRBD2,SVPTSGGFSSYNEQF
TRBV5-1,12,TRBD2,ASSLAGAYNEQF
TRBV25-1,11,NA,TRRVPFLWVAF
TRBV30,11,NA,AWSSGKGEKLF
TRBV4-3,13,NA,ASSELGSGANVLT
TRBV15,13,TRBD1,ATSGPGQENTEAF
TRBV4-3,14,TRBD1,ASSQADRGPTGELF
TRBV6-5,11,NA,ASSYSMGAGYT
TRBV6-6,13,NA,ASSYGGRSHPEAF
TRBV2,12,NA,ASSQQGPYNEQF
TRBV5-6,13,TRBD1,ASSRTGGSTDTQY
TRBV30,8,NA,ALGPGELF